The subject of this entry is one T cell receptor beta chain. Its specificity is not known. This specimen belongs to a study of cytomegalovirus exposure and HLA in healthy donors. The germline CDR1 and CDR2 sequences are MGHDK and SYGVNS. This CDR3 has 14 amino acids. The V gene lost 1 base and the J gene lost 4 bases, with 7 bases spanning the gap. General observations from the study: Cytomegalovirus-associated status was assigned to 164 TCR beta chains. TCR sequences were mostly rare, though some public TCRs occurred in many donors.

Sequencing was performed with immunoSEQ multiplex PCR; in TCRdb, only in-frame clones are kept and a portion is missing. Of about 140,000 clones listed, approximately 87% were seen once; the top ten hold nearly 3%. The chain recombines TRBV25-1 with TRBJ2-2; D not resolved. Sequencing used PBMCs. The sequence derives from a man aged 18 to 29 in good health and CMV-seronegative. CDR3 bases: TGTGCCAGCAGTGAATCGTCCTTCACCGGGGAGCTGTTTTTT. Translation gives CASSESSFTGELFF.